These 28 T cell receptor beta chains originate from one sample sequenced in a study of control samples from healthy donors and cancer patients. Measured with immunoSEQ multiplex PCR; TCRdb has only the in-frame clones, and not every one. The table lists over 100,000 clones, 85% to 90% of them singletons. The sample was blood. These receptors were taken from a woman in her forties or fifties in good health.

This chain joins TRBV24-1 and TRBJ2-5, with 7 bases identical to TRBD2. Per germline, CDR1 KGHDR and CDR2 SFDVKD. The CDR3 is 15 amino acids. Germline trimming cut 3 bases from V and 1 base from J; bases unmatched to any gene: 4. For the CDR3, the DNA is TGTGCCACCAGTGATGAGCGGGACGCCCAAGAGACCCAGTACTTC. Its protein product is CATSDERDAQETQYF.

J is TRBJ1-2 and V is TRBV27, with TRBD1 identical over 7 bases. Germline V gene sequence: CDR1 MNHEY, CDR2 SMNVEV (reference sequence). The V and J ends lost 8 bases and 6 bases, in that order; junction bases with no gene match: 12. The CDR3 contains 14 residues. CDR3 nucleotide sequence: TGTGCCAGCGGGGAATACAGGGGCTTCGATGGCTACACCTTC. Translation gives CASGEYRGFDGYTF.

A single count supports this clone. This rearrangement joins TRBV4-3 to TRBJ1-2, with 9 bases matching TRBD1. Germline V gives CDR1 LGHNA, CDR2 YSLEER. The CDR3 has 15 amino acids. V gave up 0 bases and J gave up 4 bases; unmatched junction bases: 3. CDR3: CASSQDATGGYGYTF. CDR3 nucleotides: TGCGCCAGCAGCCAAGATGCGACAGGGGGCTATGGCTACACCTTC.

CDR3 amino acids: CASSLWDRWSTEAFF. In DNA, the CDR3 is TGCGCCAGCAGCCTATGGGACAGGTGGAGCACTGAAGCTTTCTTT. J is TRBJ1-1 and V is TRBV4-1; 8 bases are a match to TRBD1. The CDR3 covers 15 residues. V gave up 4 bases and J gave up 4 bases; unmatched junction bases: 8. CDR1 and CDR2 from the germline V gene are MGHRA and YSYEKL.

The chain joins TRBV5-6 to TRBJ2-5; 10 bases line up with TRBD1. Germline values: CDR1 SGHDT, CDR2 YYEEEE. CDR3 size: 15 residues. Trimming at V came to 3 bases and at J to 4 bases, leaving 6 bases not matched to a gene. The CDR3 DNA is TGTGCCAGCAGCTCCGACAGGGGGCCTCGAGAGACCCAGTACTTC. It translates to CASSSDRGPRETQYF.

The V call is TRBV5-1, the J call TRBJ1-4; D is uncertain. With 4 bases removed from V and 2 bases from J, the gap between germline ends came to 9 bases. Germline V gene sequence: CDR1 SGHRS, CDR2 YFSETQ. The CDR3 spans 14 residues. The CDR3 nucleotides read TGCGCCAGCAGCCCCGCCTCTACTAATGAAAAACTGTTTTTT. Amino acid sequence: CASSPASTNEKLFF.

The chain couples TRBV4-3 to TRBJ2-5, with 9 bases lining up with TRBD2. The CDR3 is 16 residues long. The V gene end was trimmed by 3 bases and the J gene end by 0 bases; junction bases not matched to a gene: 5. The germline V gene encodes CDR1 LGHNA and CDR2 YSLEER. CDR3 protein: CASSHARGGNQETQYF. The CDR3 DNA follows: TGCGCCAGCAGCCATGCGCGGGGGGGGAACCAAGAGACCCAGTACTTC.

The CDR3 sequence is CASSLWRNTIYF. CDR3 coding DNA: TGTGCCAGCAGCTTGTGGCGGAACACCATATATTTT. V gene TRBV5-4 combines with J gene TRBJ1-3; D remains ambiguous. The CDR3 sequence is 12 residues long. Germline CDR1 and CDR2: SGHNT and YYREEE (reference sequence). V dropped 1 base and J dropped 7 bases, with 6 bases sitting between them. The full variable domain, its missing parts supplied by reference TRBV5-4 and TRBJ1-3, is ETGVTQSPTHLIKTRGQQVTLRCSSQSGHNTVSWYQQALGQGPQFIFQYYREEENGRGNFPPRFSGLQFPNYSSELNVNALELDDSALYLCASSLWRNTIYFGEGSWLTVV.

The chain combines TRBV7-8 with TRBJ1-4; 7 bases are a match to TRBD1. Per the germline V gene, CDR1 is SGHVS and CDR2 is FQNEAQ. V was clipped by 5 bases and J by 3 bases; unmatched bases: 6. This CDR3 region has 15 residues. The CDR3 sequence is CASSPRQGSNEKLFF. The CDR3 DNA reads TGTGCCAGCAGCCCACGACAGGGATCTAATGAAAAACTGTTTTTT.

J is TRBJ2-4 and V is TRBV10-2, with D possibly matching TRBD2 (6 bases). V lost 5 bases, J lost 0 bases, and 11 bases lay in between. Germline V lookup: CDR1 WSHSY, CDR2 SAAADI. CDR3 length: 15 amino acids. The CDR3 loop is CASSHERAAKNIQYF. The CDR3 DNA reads TGCGCCAGCAGTCATGAGCGGGCAGCCAAAAACATTCAGTACTTC.

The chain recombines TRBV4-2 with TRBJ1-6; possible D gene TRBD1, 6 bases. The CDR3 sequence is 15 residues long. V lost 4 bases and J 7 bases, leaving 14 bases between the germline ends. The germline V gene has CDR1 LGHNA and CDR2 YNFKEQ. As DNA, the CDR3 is TGTGCCAGCAGCCCGGCGAGGGGGGACAATTCACCCCTCCACTTT. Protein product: CASSPARGDNSPLHF.

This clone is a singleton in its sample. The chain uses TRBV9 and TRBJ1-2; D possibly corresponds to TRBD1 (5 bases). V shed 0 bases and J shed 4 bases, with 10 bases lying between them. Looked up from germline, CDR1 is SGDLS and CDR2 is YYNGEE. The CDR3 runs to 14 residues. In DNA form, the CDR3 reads TGTGCCAGCAGCGTAGATGGGGGGGTCTATGGCTACACCTTC. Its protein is CASSVDGGVYGYTF.

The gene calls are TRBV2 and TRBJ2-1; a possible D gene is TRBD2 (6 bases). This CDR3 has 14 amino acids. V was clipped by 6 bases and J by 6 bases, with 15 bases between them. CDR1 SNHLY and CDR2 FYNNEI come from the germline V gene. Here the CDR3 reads CASSDGLTGNEQFF. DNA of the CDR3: TGTGCCAGCAGCGATGGACTAACGGGCAATGAGCAGTTCTTC.

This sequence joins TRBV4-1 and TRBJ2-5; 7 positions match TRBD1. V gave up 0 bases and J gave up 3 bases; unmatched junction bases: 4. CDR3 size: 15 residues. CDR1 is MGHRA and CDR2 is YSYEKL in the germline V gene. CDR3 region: CASSQETGMKETQYF. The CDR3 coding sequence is TGCGCCAGCAGCCAAGAGACAGGGATGAAAGAGACCCAGTACTTC.

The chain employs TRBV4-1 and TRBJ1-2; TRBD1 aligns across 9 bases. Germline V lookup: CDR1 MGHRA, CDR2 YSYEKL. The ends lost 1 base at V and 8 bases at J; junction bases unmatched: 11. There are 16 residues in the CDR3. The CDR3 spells CASSQVTGTGIGGYTF. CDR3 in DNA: TGCGCCAGCAGCCAAGTAACCGGGACAGGGATAGGAGGCTACACCTTC.

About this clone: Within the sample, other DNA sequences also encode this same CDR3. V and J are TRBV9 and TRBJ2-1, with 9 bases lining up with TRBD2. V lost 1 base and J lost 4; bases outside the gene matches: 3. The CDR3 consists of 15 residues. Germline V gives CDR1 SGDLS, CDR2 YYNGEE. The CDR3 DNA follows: TGTGCCAGCAGCGTAACTAGCGGGCCGTACAATGAGCAGTTCTTC. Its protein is CASSVTSGPYNEQFF. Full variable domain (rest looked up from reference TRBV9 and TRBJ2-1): DSGVTQTPKHLITATGQRVTLRCSPRSGDLSVYWYQQSLDQGLQFLIQYYNGEERAKGNILERFSAQQFPDLHSELNLSSLELGDSALYFCASSVTSGPYNEQFFGPGTRLTVL.

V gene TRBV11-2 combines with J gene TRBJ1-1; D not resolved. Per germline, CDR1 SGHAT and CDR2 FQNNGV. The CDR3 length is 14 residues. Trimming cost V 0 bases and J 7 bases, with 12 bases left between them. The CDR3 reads CASSLDPLVHEAFF. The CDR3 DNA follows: TGTGCCAGCAGCTTAGATCCGCTTGTTCATGAAGCTTTCTTT.

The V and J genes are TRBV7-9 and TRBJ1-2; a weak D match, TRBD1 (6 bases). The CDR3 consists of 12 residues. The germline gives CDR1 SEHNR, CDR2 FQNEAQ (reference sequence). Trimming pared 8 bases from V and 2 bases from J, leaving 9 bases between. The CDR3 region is CASGGLNYGYTF. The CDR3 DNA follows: TGTGCCAGCGGGGGGCTGAACTATGGCTACACCTTC.

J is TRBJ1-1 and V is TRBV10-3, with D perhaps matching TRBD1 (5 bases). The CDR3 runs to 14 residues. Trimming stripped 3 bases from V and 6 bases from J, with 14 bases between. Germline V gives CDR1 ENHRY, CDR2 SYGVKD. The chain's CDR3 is CAISDAGREAEAFF. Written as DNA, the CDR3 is TGTGCCATCAGTGACGCAGGGCGGGAGGCTGAAGCTTTCTTT.

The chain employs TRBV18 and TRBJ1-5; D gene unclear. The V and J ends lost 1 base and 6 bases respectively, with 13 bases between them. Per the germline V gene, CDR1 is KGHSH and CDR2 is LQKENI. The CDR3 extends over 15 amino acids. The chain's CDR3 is CASSPLDTAGQPQHF. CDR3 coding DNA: TGTGCCAGCTCACCACTAGACACGGCGGGTCAGCCCCAGCATTTT.

CDR3 nucleotides: TGTGCCAGCAGCTTAGGAAGGGGACTGGGCTATGGCTACACCTTC. This translates into CASSLGRGLGYGYTF. This chain uses TRBV7-8 with TRBJ1-2, with TRBD1 as a possible D gene (5 bases). The V and J ends lost 1 base and 4 bases respectively, with 13 bases between them. Germline V gene data show CDR1 as SGHVS and CDR2 as FQNEAQ. There are 15 residues in the CDR3. The full variable domain, in which reference TRBV7-8 and TRBJ1-2 provide the parts outside the CDR3, is GAGVSQSPRYKVAKRGQDVALRCDPISGHVSLFWYQQALGQGPEFLTYFQNEAQLDKSGLPSDRFFAERPEGSVSTLKIQRTQQEDSAVYLCASSLGRGLGYGYTFGSGTRLTVV.

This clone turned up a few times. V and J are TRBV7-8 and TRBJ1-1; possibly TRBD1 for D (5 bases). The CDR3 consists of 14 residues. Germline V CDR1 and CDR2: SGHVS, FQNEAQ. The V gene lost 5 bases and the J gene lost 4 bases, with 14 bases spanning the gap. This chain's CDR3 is CASSHGGSVTEAFF. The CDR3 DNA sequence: TGTGCCAGCAGCCATGGGGGGTCGGTCACTGAAGCTTTCTTT.

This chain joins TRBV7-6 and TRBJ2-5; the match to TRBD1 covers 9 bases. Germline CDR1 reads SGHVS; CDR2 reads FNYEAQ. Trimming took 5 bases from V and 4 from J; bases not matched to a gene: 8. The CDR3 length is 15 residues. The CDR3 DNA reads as TGTGCCAGCAGCACAGGACAGGGGCTAAGAGAGACCCAGTACTTC. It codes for CASSTGQGLRETQYF.

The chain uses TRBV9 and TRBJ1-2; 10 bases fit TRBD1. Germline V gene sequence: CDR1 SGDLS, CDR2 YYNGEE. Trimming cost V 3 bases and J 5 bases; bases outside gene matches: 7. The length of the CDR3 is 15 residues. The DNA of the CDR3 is TGTGCCAGCAGCGAGGGGGGACAGGGGTATTATGGCTACACCTTC. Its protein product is CASSEGGQGYYGYTF.

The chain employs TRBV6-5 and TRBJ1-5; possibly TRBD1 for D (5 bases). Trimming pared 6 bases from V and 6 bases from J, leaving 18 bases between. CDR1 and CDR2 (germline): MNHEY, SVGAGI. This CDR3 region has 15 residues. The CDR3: CASSPYYGASQPQHF. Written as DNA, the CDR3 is TGTGCCAGCAGCCCCTACTACGGGGCGAGTCAGCCCCAGCATTTT.

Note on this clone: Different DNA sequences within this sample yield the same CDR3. This CDR3 is CASRERGSTDTQYF. In DNA form, the CDR3 reads TGCGCCAGCAGAGAGCGGGGAAGCACAGATACGCAGTATTTT. The J gene is TRBJ2-3, the V gene TRBV4-1; 7 bases line up with TRBD2. Unmatched junction bases numbered 3, after V lost 6 bases and J lost 0 bases. In germline, CDR1 is MGHRA, CDR2 YSYEKL. The CDR3 covers 14 residues.

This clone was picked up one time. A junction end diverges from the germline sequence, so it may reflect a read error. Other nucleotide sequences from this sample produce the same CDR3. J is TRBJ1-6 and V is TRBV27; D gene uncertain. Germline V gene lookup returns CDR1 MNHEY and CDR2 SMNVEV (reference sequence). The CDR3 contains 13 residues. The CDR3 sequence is CASSSLMWSPLHF. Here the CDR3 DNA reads TGTGCCAGCAGTTCCTTAATGTGGTCACCTCTCCACTTT.

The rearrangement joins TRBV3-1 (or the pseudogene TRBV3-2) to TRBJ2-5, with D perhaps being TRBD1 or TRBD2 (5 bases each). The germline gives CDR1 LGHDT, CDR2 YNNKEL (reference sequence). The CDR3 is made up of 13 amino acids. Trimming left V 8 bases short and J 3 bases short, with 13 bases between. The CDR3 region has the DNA TGTGCCAGCGTCGCCCGGGACGAAGAGACCCAGTACTTC. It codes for CASVARDEETQYF.